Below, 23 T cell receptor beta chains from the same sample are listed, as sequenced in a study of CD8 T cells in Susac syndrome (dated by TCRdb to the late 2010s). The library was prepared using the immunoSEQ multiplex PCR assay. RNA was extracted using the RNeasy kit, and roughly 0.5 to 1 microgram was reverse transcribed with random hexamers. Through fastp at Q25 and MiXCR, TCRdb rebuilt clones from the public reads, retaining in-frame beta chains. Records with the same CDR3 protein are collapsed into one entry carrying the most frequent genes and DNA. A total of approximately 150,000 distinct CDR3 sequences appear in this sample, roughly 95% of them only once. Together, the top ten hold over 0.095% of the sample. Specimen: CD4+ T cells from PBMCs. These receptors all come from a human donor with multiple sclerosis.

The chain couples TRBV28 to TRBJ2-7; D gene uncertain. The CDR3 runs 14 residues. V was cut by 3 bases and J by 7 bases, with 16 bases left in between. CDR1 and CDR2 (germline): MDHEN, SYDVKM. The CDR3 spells CASSFAPLAREQYF. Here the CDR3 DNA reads TGTGCCAGCAGTTTTGCCCCCCTCGCTAGGGAGCAGTACTTC.

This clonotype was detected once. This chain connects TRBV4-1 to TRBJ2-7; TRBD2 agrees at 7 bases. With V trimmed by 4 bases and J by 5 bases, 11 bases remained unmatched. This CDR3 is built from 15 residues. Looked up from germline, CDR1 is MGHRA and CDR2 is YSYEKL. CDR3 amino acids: CASSPSRGGSHEQYF. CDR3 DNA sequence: TGCGCCAGCAGCCCCTCGAGGGGAGGGTCCCACGAGCAGTACTTC.

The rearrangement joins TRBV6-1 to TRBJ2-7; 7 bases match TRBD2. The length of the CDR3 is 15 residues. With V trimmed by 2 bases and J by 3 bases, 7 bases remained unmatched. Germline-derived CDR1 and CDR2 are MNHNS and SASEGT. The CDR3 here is CASSEMTSGGYEQYF. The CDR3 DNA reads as TGTGCCAGCAGTGAAATGACATCGGGGGGCTACGAGCAGTACTTC.

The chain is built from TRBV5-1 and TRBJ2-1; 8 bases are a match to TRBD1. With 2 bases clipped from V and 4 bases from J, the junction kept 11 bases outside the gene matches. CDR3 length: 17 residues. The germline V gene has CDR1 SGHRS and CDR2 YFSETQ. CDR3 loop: CASSFLAGTGPYNEQFF. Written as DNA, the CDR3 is TGCGCCAGCAGCTTCCTTGCCGGGACAGGACCGTACAATGAGCAGTTCTTC.

This chain's CDR3 is CASSQDRGSGTQYF. Written as DNA, the CDR3 is TGTGCCAGCAGCCAAGATAGGGGTTCCGGTACGCAGTATTTT. The J gene is TRBJ2-3, the V gene TRBV3-1; a possible D gene is TRBD1 (5 bases). The CDR3 contains 14 residues. V gave up 0 bases and J gave up 8 bases, with 12 bases separating them. Germline V gene sequence: CDR1 LGHDT, CDR2 YNNKEL (reference sequence).

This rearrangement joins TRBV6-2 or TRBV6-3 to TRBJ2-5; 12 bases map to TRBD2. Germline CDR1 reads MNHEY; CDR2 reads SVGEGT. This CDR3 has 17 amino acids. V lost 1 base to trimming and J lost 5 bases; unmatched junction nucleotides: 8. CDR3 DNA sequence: TGTGCCAGCAGTTACTGGACTAGCGGGGCTTCCGGGGAGACCCAGTACTTC. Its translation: CASSYWTSGASGETQYF.

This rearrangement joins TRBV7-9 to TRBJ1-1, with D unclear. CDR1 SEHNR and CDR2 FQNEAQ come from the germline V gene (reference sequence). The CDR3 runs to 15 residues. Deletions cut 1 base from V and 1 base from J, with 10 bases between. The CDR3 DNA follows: TGTGCCAGCAGCTTAGATCCAGTGCCGAACACTGAAGCTTTCTTT. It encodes CASSLDPVPNTEAFF.

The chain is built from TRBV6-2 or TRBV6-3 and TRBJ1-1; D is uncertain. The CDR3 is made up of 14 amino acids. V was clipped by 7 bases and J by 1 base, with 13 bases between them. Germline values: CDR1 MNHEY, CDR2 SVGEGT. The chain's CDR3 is CASTLGGGNTEAFF. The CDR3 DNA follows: TGTGCCAGCACACTAGGAGGAGGGAACACTGAAGCTTTCTTT.

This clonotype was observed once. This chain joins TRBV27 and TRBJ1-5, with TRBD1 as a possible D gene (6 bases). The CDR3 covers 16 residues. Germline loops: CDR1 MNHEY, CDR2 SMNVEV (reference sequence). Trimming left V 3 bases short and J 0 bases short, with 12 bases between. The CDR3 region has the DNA TGTGCCAGCAGTTTTGGGACACCTATTAGCAATCAGCCCCAGCATTTT. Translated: CASSFGTPISNQPQHF.

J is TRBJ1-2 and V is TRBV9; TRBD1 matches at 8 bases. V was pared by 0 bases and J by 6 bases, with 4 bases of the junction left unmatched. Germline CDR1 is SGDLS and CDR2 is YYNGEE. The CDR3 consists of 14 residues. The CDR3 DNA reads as TGTGCCAGCAGCGTAGCGCAGGGGGCTGATGGCTACACCTTC. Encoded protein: CASSVAQGADGYTF.

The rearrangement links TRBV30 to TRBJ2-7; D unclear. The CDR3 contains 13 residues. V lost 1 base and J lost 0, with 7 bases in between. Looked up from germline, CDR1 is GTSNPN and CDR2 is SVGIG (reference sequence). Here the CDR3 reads CAWSGTVSYEQYF. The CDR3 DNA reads TGTGCCTGGAGTGGGACCGTCTCCTACGAGCAGTACTTC.

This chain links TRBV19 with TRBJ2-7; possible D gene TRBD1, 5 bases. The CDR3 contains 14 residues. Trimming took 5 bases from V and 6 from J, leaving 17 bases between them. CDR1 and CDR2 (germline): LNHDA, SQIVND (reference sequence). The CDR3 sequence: CASSGQGEISEQYF. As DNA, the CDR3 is TGTGCCAGTAGTGGTCAAGGGGAAATCTCCGAGCAGTACTTC.

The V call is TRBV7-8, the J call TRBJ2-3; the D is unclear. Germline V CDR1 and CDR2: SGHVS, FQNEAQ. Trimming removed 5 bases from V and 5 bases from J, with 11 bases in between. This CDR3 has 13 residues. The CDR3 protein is CASSPRAGDTQYF. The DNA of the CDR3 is TGTGCCAGCAGCCCCCGGGCCGGAGATACGCAGTATTTT.

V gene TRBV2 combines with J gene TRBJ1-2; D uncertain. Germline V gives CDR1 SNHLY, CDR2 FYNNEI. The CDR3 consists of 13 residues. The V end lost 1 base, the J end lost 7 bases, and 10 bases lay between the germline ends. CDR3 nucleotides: TGTGCCAGCAGTGAAGAGCGGGGAGGTGGCTACACCTTC. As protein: CASSEERGGGYTF.

CDR3 bases: TGCAGCGTTGAAGTCATAGCCGGGGAGACCCAGTACTTC. Its protein product is CSVEVIAGETQYF. The rearrangement uses TRBV29-1 and TRBJ2-5; D gene uncertain. V was trimmed by 1 base and J by 5 bases, leaving 11 bases between them. The CDR3 is 13 residues long. Germline CDR1 and CDR2: SQVTM and ANQGSEA.

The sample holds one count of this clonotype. The CDR3 DNA follows: TGTGCCAGCAGCTCACCCGGGACTGGAGCCCTGACCGGGGAGCTGTTTTTT. Translation: CASSSPGTGALTGELFF. The chain combines TRBV7-9 with TRBJ2-2; the D gene is possibly TRBD2 (6 bases). Trimming pared 4 bases from V and 5 bases from J, leaving 20 bases between. Germline V gene sequence: CDR1 SEHNR, CDR2 FQNEAQ (reference sequence). The CDR3 length is 17 residues.

CDR3 region: CATSVGAGIILNTEAFF. For the CDR3, the DNA is TGTGCCACCAGTGTTGGGGCAGGGATCATTTTGAACACTGAAGCTTTCTTT. The rearrangement joins TRBV24-1 to TRBJ1-1; weak D call: TRBD1 (5 bases). V dropped 5 bases and J dropped 0 bases, with 18 bases sitting between them. Per the germline V gene, CDR1 is KGHDR and CDR2 is SFDVKD. The CDR3 consists of 17 residues.

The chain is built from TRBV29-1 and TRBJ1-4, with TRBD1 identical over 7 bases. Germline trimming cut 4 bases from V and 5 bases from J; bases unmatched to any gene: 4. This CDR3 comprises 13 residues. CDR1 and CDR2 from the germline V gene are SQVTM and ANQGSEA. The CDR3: CSVAGQRNEKLFF. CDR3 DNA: TGCAGCGTTGCGGGACAGAGGAATGAAAAACTGTTTTTT.

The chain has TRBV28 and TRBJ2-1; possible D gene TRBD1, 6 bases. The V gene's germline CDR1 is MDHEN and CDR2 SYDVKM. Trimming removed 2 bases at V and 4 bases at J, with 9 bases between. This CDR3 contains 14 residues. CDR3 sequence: CASSLTQGYNEQFF. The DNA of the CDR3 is TGTGCCAGCAGTTTAACACAGGGATACAATGAGCAGTTCTTC. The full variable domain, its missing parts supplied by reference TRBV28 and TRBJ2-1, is DVKVTQSSRYLVKRTGEKVFLECVQDMDHENMFWYRQDPGLGLRLIYFSYDVKMKEKGDIPEGYSVSREKKERFSLILESASTNQTSMYLCASSLTQGYNEQFFGPGTRLTVL.

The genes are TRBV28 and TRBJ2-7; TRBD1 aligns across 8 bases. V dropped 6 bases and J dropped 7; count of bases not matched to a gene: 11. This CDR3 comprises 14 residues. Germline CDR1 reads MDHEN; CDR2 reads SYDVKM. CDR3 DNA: TGTGCCAGCAGATCGCAGACAGGGGCTGGAGAGCAGTACTTC. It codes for CASRSQTGAGEQYF.

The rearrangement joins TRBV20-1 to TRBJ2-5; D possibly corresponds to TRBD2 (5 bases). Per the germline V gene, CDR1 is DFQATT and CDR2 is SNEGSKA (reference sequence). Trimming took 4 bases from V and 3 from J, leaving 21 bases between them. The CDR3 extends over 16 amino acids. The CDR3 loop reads CSATIYGPLREETQYF. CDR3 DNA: TGCAGTGCTACAATTTACGGACCTCTGAGGGAAGAGACCCAGTACTTC.

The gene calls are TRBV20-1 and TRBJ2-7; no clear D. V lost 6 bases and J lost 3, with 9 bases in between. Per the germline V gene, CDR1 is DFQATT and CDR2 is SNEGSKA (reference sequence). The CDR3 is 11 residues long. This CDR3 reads CSAVGNYEQYF. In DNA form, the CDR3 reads TGCAGTGCGGTAGGGAACTACGAGCAGTACTTC.

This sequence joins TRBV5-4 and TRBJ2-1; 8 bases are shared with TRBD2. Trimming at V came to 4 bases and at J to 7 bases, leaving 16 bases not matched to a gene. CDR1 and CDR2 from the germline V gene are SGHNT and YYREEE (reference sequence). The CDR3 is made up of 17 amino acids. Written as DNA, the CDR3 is TGTGCCAGCAGCCCCCACCCGGGGCGGGGGGCGGGGAATGAGCAGTTCTTC. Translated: CASSPHPGRGAGNEQFF. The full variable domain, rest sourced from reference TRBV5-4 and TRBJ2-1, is ETGVTQSPTHLIKTRGQQVTLRCSSQSGHNTVSWYQQALGQGPQFIFQYYREEENGRGNFPPRFSGLQFPNYSSELNVNALELDDSALYLCASSPHPGRGAGNEQFFGPGTRLTVL.